This T cell receptor (beta chain) was recorded in a study of T cells after yellow fever vaccination. Findings of the study overall: Clonotypes appearing in both CD4 and CD8 compartments existed, and their share was small.

One entry per CDR3 protein results from TCRdb running MiXCR on the 5' RACE reads. The sample yields 300,000 to 450,000 distinct CDR3 sequences, 8.1% seen once. Concerning this clonotype itself: As yet, its antigen is unknown.

This CDR3 has 16 residues. Germline-derived CDR1 and CDR2 are SGHTA and FQGNSA. J lost 4 bases, V lost 4 bases, and 8 bases had no gene match. The sequence derives from a man between 18 and 29 years old who received the YFV17D yellow fever vaccine. J is TRBJ2-5 and V is TRBV7-2, with 11 bases that match TRBD2. The sequencing used PBMCs, collected roughly seven weeks after the first yellow fever vaccination. The chain's CDR3 is CASSSRSGGVSETQYF. In DNA, the CDR3 is TGTGCCAGCAGCTCACGTAGCGGGGGGGTATCAGAGACCCAGTACTTC.